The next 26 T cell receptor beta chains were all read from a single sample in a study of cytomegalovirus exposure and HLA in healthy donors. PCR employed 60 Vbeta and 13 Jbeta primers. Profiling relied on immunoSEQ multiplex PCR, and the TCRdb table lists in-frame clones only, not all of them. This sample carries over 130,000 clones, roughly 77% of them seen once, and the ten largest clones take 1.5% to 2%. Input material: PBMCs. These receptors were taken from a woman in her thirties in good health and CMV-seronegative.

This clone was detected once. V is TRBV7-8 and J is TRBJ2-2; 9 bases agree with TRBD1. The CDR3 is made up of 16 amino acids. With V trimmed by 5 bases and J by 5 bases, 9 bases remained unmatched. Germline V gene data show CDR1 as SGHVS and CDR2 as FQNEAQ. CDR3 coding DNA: TGTGCCAGCAGCAATACTTTGGGACAGGGAACCGGGGAGCTGTTTTTT. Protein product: CASSNTLGQGTGELFF.

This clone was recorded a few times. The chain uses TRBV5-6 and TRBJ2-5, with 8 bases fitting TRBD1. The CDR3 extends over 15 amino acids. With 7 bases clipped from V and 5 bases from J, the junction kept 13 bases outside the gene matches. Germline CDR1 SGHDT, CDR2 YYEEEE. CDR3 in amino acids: CASCSKGQGFETQYF. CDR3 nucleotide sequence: TGTGCCAGCTGCTCTAAAGGACAGGGTTTTGAGACCCAGTACTTC.

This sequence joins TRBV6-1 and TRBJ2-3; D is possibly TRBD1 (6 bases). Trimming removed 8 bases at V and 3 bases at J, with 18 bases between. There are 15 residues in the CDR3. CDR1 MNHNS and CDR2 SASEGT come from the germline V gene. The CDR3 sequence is CASVRRGGRTDTQYF. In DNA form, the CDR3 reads TGTGCCAGCGTTAGACGTGGGGGCCGTACAGATACGCAGTATTTT.

Written as DNA, the CDR3 is TGTGCCTGGAGGAACAACAGGGGGCTGGAAAACACCGGGGAGCTGTTTTTT. Translated: CAWRNNRGLENTGELFF. The chain is built from TRBV30 and TRBJ2-2; 9 bases are shared with TRBD1. The CDR3 contains 17 residues. CDR1 and CDR2 from the germline V gene are GTSNPN and SVGIG (reference sequence). V gave up 3 bases and J gave up 2 bases; unmatched junction bases: 10.

The DNA of the CDR3 is TGTGCCATCTCCTCTCAGGGGGAGGAACAGCCCCAGCATTTT. Protein product: CAISSQGEEQPQHF. The chain is built from TRBV10-3 and TRBJ1-5; 7 nucleotides line up with TRBD1. The CDR3 has 14 amino acids. Trimming at V came to 8 bases and at J to 7 bases, leaving 11 bases not matched to a gene. The germline gives CDR1 ENHRY, CDR2 SYGVKD.

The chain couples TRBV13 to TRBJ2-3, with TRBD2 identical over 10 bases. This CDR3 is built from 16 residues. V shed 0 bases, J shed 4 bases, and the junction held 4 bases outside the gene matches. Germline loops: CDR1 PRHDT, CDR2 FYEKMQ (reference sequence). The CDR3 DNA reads TGTGCCAGCAGCTTAGGACTAGCGGGGCGCCCAGATACGCAGTATTTT. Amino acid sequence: CASSLGLAGRPDTQYF.

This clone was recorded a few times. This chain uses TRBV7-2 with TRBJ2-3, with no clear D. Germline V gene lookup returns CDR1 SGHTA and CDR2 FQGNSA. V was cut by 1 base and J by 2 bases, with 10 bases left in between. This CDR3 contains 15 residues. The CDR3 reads CASSLGVANTDTQYF. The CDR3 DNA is TGTGCCAGCAGCTTAGGAGTCGCCAACACAGATACGCAGTATTTT.

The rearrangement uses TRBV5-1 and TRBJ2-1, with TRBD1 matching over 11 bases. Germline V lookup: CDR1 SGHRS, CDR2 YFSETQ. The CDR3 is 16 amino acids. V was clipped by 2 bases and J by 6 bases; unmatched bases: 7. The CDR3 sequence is CASSLSSGTGGNEQFF. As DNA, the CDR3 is TGCGCCAGCAGCTTAAGTTCCGGGACAGGGGGCAATGAGCAGTTCTTC.

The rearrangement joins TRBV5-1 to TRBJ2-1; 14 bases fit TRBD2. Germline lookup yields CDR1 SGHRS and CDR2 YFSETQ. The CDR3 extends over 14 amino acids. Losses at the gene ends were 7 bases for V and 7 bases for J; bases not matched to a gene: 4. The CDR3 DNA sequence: TGCGCCAGCGGGACTAGCGGGAGAAGTAATGAGCAGTTCTTC. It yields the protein CASGTSGRSNEQFF.

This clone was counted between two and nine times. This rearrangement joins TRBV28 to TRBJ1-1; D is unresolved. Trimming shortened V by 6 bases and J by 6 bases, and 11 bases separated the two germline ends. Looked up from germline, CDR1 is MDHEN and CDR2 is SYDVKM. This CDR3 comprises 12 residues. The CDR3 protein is CASRRVGSEAFF. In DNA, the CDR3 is TGTGCCAGCAGGCGGGTGGGATCTGAAGCTTTCTTT.

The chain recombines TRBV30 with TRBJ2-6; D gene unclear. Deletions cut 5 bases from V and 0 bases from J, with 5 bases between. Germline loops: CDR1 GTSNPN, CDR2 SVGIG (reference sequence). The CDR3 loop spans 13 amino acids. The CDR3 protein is CAWGPSGANVLTF. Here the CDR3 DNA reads TGTGCCTGGGGGCCCTCTGGGGCCAACGTCCTGACTTTC.

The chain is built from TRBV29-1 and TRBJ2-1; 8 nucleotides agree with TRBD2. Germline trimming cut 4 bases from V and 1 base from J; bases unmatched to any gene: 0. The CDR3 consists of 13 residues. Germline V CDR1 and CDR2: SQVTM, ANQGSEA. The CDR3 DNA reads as TGCAGCGTTGGACTAGCGTCCTACAATGAGCAGTTCTTC. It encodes CSVGLASYNEQFF.

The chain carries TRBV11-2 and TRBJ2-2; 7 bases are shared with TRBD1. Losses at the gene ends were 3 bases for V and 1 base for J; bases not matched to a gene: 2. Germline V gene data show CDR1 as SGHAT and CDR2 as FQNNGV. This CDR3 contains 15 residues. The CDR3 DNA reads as TGTGCCAGCAGCTTCAGGACAGGGAACACCGGGGAGCTGTTTTTT. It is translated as CASSFRTGNTGELFF.

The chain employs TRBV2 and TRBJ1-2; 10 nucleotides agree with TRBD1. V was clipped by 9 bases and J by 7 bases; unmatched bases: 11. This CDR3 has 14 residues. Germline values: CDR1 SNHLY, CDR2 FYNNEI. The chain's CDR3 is CASINRDRGPGYTF. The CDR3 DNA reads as TGTGCCAGTATTAACCGGGACAGGGGTCCTGGCTACACCTTC.

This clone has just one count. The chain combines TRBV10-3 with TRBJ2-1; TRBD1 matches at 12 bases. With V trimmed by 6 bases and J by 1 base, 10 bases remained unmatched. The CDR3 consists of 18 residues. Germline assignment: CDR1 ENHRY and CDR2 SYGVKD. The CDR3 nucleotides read TGTGCCATCAGAGCCGGGACAGGGGGCTTGGCTTCCTACAATGAGCAGTTCTTC. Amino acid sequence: CAIRAGTGGLASYNEQFF.

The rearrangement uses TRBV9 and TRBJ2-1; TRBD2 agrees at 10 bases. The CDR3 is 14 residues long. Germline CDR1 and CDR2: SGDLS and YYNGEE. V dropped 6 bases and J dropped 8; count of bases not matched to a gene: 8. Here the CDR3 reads CASTESGGDYEQFF. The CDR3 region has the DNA TGTGCCAGCACCGAAAGCGGGGGGGACTATGAGCAGTTCTTC.

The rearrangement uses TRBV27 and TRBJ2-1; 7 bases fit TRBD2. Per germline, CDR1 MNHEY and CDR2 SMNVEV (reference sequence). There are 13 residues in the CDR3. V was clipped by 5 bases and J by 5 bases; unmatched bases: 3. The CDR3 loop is CASSPTSHNEQFF. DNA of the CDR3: TGTGCCAGCAGTCCGACTAGCCACAATGAGCAGTTCTTC.

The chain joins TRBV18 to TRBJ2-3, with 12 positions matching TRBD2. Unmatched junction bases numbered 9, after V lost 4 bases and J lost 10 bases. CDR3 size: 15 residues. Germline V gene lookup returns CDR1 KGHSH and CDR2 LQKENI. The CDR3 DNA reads TGTGCCAGCTCACTTGAACTAGCGGGGGGTATTGCGCAGTATTTT. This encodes CASSLELAGGIAQYF. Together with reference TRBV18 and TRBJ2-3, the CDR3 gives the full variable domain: NAGVMQNPRHLVRRRGQEARLRCSPMKGHSHVYWYRQLPEEGLKFMVYLQKENIIDESGMPKERFSAEFPKEGPSILRIQQVVRGDSAAYFCASSLELAGGIAQYFGPGTRLTVL.

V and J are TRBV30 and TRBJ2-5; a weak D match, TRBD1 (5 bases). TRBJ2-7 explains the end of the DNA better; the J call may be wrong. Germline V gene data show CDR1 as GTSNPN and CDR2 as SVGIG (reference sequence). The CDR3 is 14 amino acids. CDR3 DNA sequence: TGTGCCTGGAGTGTCCAACAGGATACCTACGAGCAGTACTTC. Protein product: CAWSVQQDTYEQYF.

The CDR3 region has the DNA TGCGCCAGCAGGTTGGGACAAGGCTACGAGCAGTACTTC. Protein sequence: CASRLGQGYEQYF. The chain is built from TRBV10-2 and TRBJ2-7, with a tentative D call TRBD1 (6 bases). Germline loops: CDR1 WSHSY, CDR2 SAAADI. Trimming pared 6 bases from V and 3 bases from J, leaving 12 bases between. The CDR3 is 13 amino acids.

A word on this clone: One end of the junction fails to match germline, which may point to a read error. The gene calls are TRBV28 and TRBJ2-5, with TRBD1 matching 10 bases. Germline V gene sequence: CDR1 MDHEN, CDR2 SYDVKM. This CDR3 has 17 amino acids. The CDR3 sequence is CASSSLDPDRGQGTQYF. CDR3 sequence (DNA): TGTGCCAGCAGTTCCCTAGACCCAGACAGGGGGCAAGGGACCCAGTACTTC.

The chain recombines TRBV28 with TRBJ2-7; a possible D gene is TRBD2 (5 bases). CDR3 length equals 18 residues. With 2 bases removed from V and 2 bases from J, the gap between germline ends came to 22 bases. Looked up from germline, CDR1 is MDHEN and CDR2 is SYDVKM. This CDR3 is CASSLRSSEARPPYEQYF. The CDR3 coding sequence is TGTGCCAGCAGTTTAAGGTCATCGGAGGCAAGGCCCCCCTACGAGCAGTACTTC.

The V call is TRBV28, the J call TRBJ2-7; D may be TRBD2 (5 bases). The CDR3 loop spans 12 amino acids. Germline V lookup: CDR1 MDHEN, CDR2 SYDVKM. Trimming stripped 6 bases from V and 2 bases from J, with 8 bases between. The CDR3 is CASSRGTYEQYF. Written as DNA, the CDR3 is TGTGCCAGCAGCCGGGGTACCTACGAGCAGTACTTC.

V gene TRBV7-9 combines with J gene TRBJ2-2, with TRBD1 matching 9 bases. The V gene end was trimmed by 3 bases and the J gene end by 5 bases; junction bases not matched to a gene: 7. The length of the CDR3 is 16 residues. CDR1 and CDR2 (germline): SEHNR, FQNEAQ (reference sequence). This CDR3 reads CASSFLQGAGTGELFF. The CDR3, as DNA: TGTGCCAGCAGCTTCTTACAGGGGGCTGGGACCGGGGAGCTGTTTTTT.

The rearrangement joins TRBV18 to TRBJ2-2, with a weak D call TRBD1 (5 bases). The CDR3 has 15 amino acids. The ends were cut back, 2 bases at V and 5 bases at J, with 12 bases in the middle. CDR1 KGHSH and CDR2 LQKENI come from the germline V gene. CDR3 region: CASSPSGSQTGELFF. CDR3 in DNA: TGTGCCAGCTCACCATCAGGGTCTCAGACCGGGGAGCTGTTTTTT.

Here the CDR3 reads CASSAGYEQYF. The CDR3 DNA sequence: TGTGCCAGCAGTGCCGGCTACGAGCAGTACTTC. The rearrangement links TRBV27 to TRBJ2-7; D is unresolved. The CDR3 is 11 amino acids. Germline-derived CDR1 and CDR2 are MNHEY and SMNVEV (reference sequence). Trimming stripped 5 bases from V and 3 bases from J, with 5 bases between.